These 29 T cell receptor beta chains originate from one sample sequenced in a study of Graves' ophthalmopathy and Graves' hyperthyroidism. The authors amplified TCR beta CDR3 regions, and they did so from RNA transcripts for repertoire sequencing. HTBI-primed first-round RT-PCR preceded second-round multiplex PCR. Via MiXCR, TCRdb re-called the multiplex PCR reads, giving one row per CDR3 protein. This repertoire shows over 200,000 distinct CDR3 sequences, about 32% found once; its top ten account for 9.1%. Sequences were obtained from peripheral blood. These receptors were taken from a man between 50 and 59 years old with Graves' ophthalmopathy.

This clonotype was counted at least ten times. The gene calls are TRBV12-3 or TRBV12-4 and TRBJ2-2; 8 bases fit TRBD1. This CDR3 is 15 amino acids long. With V trimmed by 6 bases and J by 3 bases, 6 bases remained unmatched. CDR3 nucleotide sequence: TGTGCCAGCAGATCAGGACAGGGTTACACCGGGGAGCTGTTTTTT. Encoded protein: CASRSGQGYTGELFF.

J is TRBJ2-2 and V is TRBV24-1; no reliable D call. Germline CDR1 is KGHDR and CDR2 is SFDVKD. The V end was cut by 4 bases, the J end by 2 bases, with 4 bases between. The CDR3 extends over 13 amino acids. CDR3 in amino acids: CATSDGNTGELFF. CDR3 nucleotides: TGTGCCACCAGTGACGGAAACACCGGGGAGCTGTTTTTT.

This clonotype was observed at least ten times. The CDR3 sequence: CASSALDAKNIQYF. In nucleotides, the CDR3 is TGTGCCAGCAGTGCCCTGGATGCCAAAAACATTCAGTACTTC. This chain uses TRBV2 with TRBJ2-4; D remains unclear. CDR3 length: 14 residues. Germline CDR1 reads SNHLY; CDR2 reads FYNNEI. V lost 4 bases and J lost 1, with 8 bases in between.

The rearrangement joins TRBV12-3 or TRBV12-4 to TRBJ2-5; 7 bases are shared with TRBD1. J lost 0 bases, V lost 6 bases, and 7 bases had no gene match. The CDR3 consists of 15 residues. Written as DNA, the CDR3 is TGTGCCAGCAGCAGGGGGTCTGGGTACCAAGAGACCCAGTACTTC. Protein sequence: CASSRGSGYQETQYF.

This clonotype occurred many times. The chain joins TRBV15 to TRBJ2-5, with D possibly TRBD1 on 6 matching bases. CDR3 length: 14 residues. Trimming removed 0 bases at V and 5 bases at J, with 10 bases between. CDR1 is LNHNV, CDR2 YYDKDF, per germline (reference sequence). The CDR3 DNA follows: TGTGCCACCAGCAGAGATATGGGGGCGGAGACCCAGTACTTC. Amino acids: CATSRDMGAETQYF.

V and J are TRBV12-3 or TRBV12-4 and TRBJ1-1, with D possibly being TRBD1 (6 bases). Trimming cost V 4 bases and J 3 bases, with 6 bases left between them. There are 12 residues in the CDR3. The DNA of the CDR3 is TGTGCCAGCAGTTGGACAGACACTGAAGCTTTCTTT. Its protein is CASSWTDTEAFF.

In its sample, this clonotype was seen many times. The chain couples TRBV2 to TRBJ1-1, with D uncertain. Germline V gene sequence: CDR1 SNHLY, CDR2 FYNNEI. This CDR3 spans 14 amino acids. V was clipped by 2 bases and J by 1 base, with 8 bases between them. CDR3 in DNA: TGTGCCAGCAGTGAATCGTGGTGGAACACTGAAGCTTTCTTT. Translated, it gives CASSESWWNTEAFF.

The V call is TRBV4-3, the J call TRBJ2-7; TRBD2 aligns across 8 bases. This CDR3 is 15 amino acids long. Germline V gene sequence: CDR1 LGHNA, CDR2 YSLEER. V was pared by 0 bases and J by 7 bases, with 8 bases of the junction left unmatched. CDR3 bases: TGCGCCAGCAGCCAAGATAGGACTAGCTCGCGGGAGCAGTACTTC. Its protein product is CASSQDRTSSREQYF.

This clonotype was recorded only once. The chain uses TRBV12-3 or TRBV12-4 and TRBJ1-5; D is ambiguous. Trimming pared 6 bases from V and 5 bases from J, leaving 11 bases between. The CDR3 covers 13 residues. The CDR3 region is CASRSYEDQPQHF. Here the CDR3 DNA reads TGTGCCAGCAGGTCCTACGAAGATCAGCCCCAGCATTTT.

Ten or more counts support this clonotype. The chain links TRBV11-1 to TRBJ1-2, with a possible D match to TRBD1 (5 bases). From germline, CDR1 is SGHAT and CDR2 FQDESV (reference sequence). V was shortened by 4 bases and J by 0 bases, with 9 bases between the two germline ends. CDR3 length: 14 residues. The CDR3 nucleotides are TGTGCCAGCAGCTGGGGCAGGACTAACTATGGCTACACCTTC. This sequence encodes CASSWGRTNYGYTF.

This clonotype was counted many times. The CDR3: CASKNGGGAVHF. In DNA form, the CDR3 reads TGTGCCAGCAAAAACGGTGGAGGGGCAGTCCACTTT. The rearrangement joins TRBV6-1 to TRBJ1-6; D possibly corresponds to TRBD1 (5 bases). V was clipped by 7 bases and J by 17 bases, with 18 bases between them. Germline assignment: CDR1 MNHNS and CDR2 SASEGT. CDR3 size: 12 residues.

This clonotype was recorded at least ten times. This chain connects TRBV12-3 or TRBV12-4 to TRBJ1-3; D gene ambiguous. The CDR3 covers 14 residues. V shed 2 bases and J shed 2 bases, with 7 bases lying between them. CDR3 nucleotide sequence: TGTGCCAGCAGTTTAATGGCGACTGGAAACACCATATATTTT. Its translation is CASSLMATGNTIYF.

The chain couples TRBV12-3 or TRBV12-4 to TRBJ1-1; D is unclear. This CDR3 region has 14 residues. V lost 6 bases and J 1 base, leaving 12 bases between the germline ends. The DNA for the CDR3 is TGTGCCAGCAGCCTTAACATGAGGAACACTGAAGCTTTCTTT. Translating it yields CASSLNMRNTEAFF.

The V and J genes are TRBV27 and TRBJ1-1; possible D gene TRBD1, 6 bases. The CDR3 sequence is 14 residues long. From germline, CDR1 is MNHEY and CDR2 SMNVEV (reference sequence). V was shortened by 8 bases and J by 0 bases, with 13 bases between the two germline ends. The CDR3 sequence is CASGKQGMNTEAFF. CDR3 bases: TGTGCCAGCGGAAAACAGGGAATGAACACTGAAGCTTTCTTT.

The CDR3 loop reads CASSLLITGETQYF. Here the CDR3 DNA reads TGTGCCAGCAGCTTGTTAATAACGGGAGAGACCCAGTACTTC. This chain joins TRBV5-6 and TRBJ2-5; no reliable D call. V shed 1 base and J shed 4 bases, with 11 bases lying between them. Germline V gene lookup returns CDR1 SGHDT and CDR2 YYEEEE. The CDR3 runs to 14 residues.

In its sample, this clonotype was seen once. V is TRBV10-3 and J is TRBJ1-1, with TRBD1 as a possible D gene (5 bases). CDR3 size: 15 residues. Trimming left V 8 bases short and J 0 bases short, with 16 bases between. Germline V gene lookup returns CDR1 ENHRY and CDR2 SYGVKD. The CDR3 DNA sequence: TGTGCCATCCTGGGGGTTCAGACCGTGAACACTGAAGCTTTCTTT. Residues: CAILGVQTVNTEAFF.

This clonotype was seen many times. The chain employs TRBV2 and TRBJ2-2; 7 bases agree with TRBD2. Trimming took 6 bases from V and 4 from J; bases not matched to a gene: 8. Germline V gene lookup returns CDR1 SNHLY and CDR2 FYNNEI. The CDR3 is 15 residues long. This CDR3 is CASRPRLAVTGELFF. CDR3 DNA sequence: TGTGCCAGCAGACCTCGACTAGCTGTCACCGGGGAGCTGTTTTTT.

J is TRBJ1-6 and V is TRBV27, with 10 bases matching TRBD1. Per the germline V gene, CDR1 is MNHEY and CDR2 is SMNVEV (reference sequence). V was pared by 0 bases and J by 7 bases, with 0 bases of the junction left unmatched. This CDR3 has 15 amino acids. The CDR3 spells CASSLSGQGNSPLHF. The CDR3 DNA reads TGTGCCAGCAGTTTATCGGGACAGGGGAATTCACCCCTCCACTTT.

This clonotype was counted ten times or more. V is TRBV12-3 or TRBV12-4 and J is TRBJ2-2; a possible D gene is TRBD2 (6 bases). This CDR3 spans 15 amino acids. Trimming took off 4 bases at V and 0 bases at J, with 9 bases between the two ends. The CDR3 DNA reads as TGTGCCAGCAGTTCGACGGGAGCGAACACCGGGGAGCTGTTTTTT. Translating gives CASSSTGANTGELFF.

This chain joins TRBV6-2 or TRBV6-3 and TRBJ1-2; TRBD1 might be the D (5 bases). V was shortened by 6 bases and J by 5 bases, with 25 bases between the two germline ends. Germline CDR1 is MNHEY and CDR2 is SVGEGT. The length of the CDR3 is 17 residues. CDR3 in DNA: TGTGCCAGCAGCTCGACGGGACCGAAGTTAGAATCATATGGCTACACCTTC. It is translated as CASSSTGPKLESYGYTF.

This clonotype occurred a few times. V is TRBV12-3 or TRBV12-4 and J is TRBJ1-5; D not resolved. Between the trimmed V and J ends, which lost 5 bases and 7 bases, there was a span of 12 bases. There are 13 residues in the CDR3. CDR3 sequence reads: CASSLPGRQPQHF. In DNA, the CDR3 is TGTGCCAGCAGTCTCCCCGGACGGCAGCCCCAGCATTTT.

As concerns this clonotype: One end of the junction is discordant with germline, which a read error may explain. The V and J genes are TRBV7-2 and TRBJ2-5, with 7 bases matching TRBD2. Germline V gene sequence: CDR1 SGHTA, CDR2 FQGNSA. This CDR3 has 13 amino acids. The CDR3 region has the DNA TGTGCCAGCAGCCTAGCGGACCAAGAGACCCAGTACTTC. Translation gives CASSLADQETQYF.

The sample holds many counts of this clonotype. The chain is built from TRBV10-3 and TRBJ2-2; 7 bases match TRBD2. CDR1 is ENHRY, CDR2 SYGVKD, per germline. The CDR3 runs to 16 residues. V dropped 10 bases and J dropped 0; count of bases not matched to a gene: 11. The CDR3 coding sequence is TGTGCCACCCTCGATCGGGGGGACGCGAACACCGGGGAGCTGTTTTTT. Amino acids: CATLDRGDANTGELFF.

This clonotype was detected many times. The chain recombines TRBV2 with TRBJ2-2; 12 nucleotides align to TRBD2. The germline CDR1 and CDR2 sequences are SNHLY and FYNNEI. CDR3 size: 19 residues. J gave up 4 bases and V 6 bases, and 15 bases lay outside the gene matches. The CDR3, as DNA: TGTGCCAGCAGGCCAGCCCCGGGCCCTAGCGGGAGGGCCACCGGGGAGCTGTTTTTT. Its protein product is CASRPAPGPSGRATGELFF.

This clonotype has ten or more counts. This chain links TRBV28 with TRBJ1-5; D remains ambiguous. This CDR3 is 14 amino acids long. The V end lost 2 bases, the J end lost 2 bases, and 7 bases lay between the germline ends. The germline V gene has CDR1 MDHEN and CDR2 SYDVKM. CDR3: CASSLAPRNQPQHF. In nucleotides, the CDR3 is TGTGCCAGCAGTTTAGCGCCCCGCAATCAGCCCCAGCATTTT.

The chain joins TRBV19 to TRBJ2-2, with TRBD1 identical over 9 bases. The CDR3 sequence is 16 residues long. Germline CDR1 reads LNHDA; CDR2 reads SQIVND (reference sequence). After removal of 6 bases from V and 5 bases from J, the junction contained 10 bases not matched to a gene. In nucleotides, the CDR3 is TGTGCCAGTAGCAAACCGGGACAGGGACTAACCGGGGAGCTGTTTTTT. This gives the protein CASSKPGQGLTGELFF.

This clonotype showed up many times. In DNA form, the CDR3 reads TGTGCCATCAGTTCCGCAGGGACCGGGACTATCTCCTACGAGCAGTACTTC. Translation: CAISSAGTGTISYEQYF. The chain uses TRBV10-3 and TRBJ2-7, with 7 bases identical to TRBD2. Germline loops: CDR1 ENHRY, CDR2 SYGVKD. J lost 0 bases, V lost 5 bases, and 13 bases had no gene match. The CDR3 is made up of 17 amino acids.

Ten or more counts support this clonotype. The CDR3 here is CSARFREVTYEQYF. The CDR3, as DNA: TGCAGTGCTAGGTTTCGGGAGGTAACCTACGAGCAGTACTTC. The chain recombines TRBV20-1 with TRBJ2-7; 7 bases align to TRBD2. There are 14 residues in the CDR3. V trimming: 3 bases; J trimming: 2 bases; junction bases outside the gene matches: 7. The germline V gene has CDR1 DFQATT and CDR2 SNEGSKA (reference sequence).

This clonotype was seen at least ten times. This chain joins TRBV28 and TRBJ2-5, with TRBD2 matching over 9 bases. Germline-derived CDR1 and CDR2 are MDHEN and SYDVKM. This CDR3 region has 14 residues. Trimming at V came to 4 bases and at J to 3 bases, leaving 3 bases not matched to a gene. CDR3: CASSSRLAEETQYF. CDR3 DNA: TGTGCCAGCAGTTCCCGACTAGCGGAAGAGACCCAGTACTTC.